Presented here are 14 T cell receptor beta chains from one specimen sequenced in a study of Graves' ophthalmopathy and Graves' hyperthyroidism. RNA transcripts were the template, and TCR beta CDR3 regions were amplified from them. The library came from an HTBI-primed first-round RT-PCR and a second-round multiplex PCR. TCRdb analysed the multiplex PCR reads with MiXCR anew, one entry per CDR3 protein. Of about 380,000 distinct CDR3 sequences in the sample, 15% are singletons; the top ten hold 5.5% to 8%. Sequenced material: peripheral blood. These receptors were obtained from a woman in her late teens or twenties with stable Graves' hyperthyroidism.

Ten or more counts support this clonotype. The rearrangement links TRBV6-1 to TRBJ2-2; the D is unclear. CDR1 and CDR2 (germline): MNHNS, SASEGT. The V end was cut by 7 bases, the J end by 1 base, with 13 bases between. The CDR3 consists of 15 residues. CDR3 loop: CASNHGQVNTGELFF. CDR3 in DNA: TGTGCCAGCAACCACGGGCAGGTGAACACCGGGGAGCTGTTTTTT.

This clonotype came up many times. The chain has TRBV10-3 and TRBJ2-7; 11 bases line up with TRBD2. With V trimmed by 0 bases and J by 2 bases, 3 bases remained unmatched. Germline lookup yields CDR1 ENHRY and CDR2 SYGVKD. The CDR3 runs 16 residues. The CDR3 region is CAISESGSGGAYEQYF. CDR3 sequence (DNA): TGTGCCATCAGTGAGTCGGGTAGCGGGGGGGCCTACGAGCAGTACTTC.

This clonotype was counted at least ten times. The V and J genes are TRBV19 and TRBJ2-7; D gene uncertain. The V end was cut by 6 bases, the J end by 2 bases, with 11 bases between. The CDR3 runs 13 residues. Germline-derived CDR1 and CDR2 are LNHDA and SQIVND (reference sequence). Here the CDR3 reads CASSSALAYEQYF. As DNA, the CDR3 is TGTGCCAGTAGCTCTGCTTTAGCCTACGAGCAGTACTTC.

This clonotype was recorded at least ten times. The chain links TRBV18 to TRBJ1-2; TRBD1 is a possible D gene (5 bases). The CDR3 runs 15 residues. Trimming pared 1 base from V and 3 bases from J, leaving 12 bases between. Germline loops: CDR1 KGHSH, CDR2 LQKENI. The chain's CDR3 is CASSPRLGADYGYTF. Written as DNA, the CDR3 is TGTGCCAGCTCACCACGACTTGGGGCTGACTATGGCTACACCTTC.

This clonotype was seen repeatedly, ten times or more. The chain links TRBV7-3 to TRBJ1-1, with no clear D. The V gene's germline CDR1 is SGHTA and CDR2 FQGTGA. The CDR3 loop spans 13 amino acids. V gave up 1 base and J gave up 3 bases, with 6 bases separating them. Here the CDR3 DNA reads TGTGCCAGCAGCTTAAAGGCCTACACTGAAGCTTTCTTT. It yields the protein CASSLKAYTEAFF.

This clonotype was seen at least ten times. The CDR3 coding sequence is TGTGCCAGCAGTTTGTGGGGAGGGGAAGTGGGCCAGTACTTC. Translating gives CASSLWGGEVGQYF. This chain uses TRBV28 with TRBJ2-5, with 7 bases identical to TRBD2. V lost 3 bases and J lost 10; bases outside the gene matches: 11. Germline V gene sequence: CDR1 MDHEN, CDR2 SYDVKM. There are 14 residues in the CDR3.

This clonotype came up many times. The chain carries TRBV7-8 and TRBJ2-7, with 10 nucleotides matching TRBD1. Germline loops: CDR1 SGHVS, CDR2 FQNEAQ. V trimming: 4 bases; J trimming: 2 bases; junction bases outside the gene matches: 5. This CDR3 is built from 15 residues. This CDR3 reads CASSSGGTGAYEQYF. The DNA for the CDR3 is TGTGCCAGCAGCTCCGGCGGGACAGGGGCCTACGAGCAGTACTTC.

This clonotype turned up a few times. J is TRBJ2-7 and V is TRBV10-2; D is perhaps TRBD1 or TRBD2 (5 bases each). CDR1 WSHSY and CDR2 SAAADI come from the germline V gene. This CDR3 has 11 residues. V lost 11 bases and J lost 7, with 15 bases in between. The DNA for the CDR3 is TGCGCCGCCGGGACCATGGGTGAGCAGTACTTC. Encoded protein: CAAGTMGEQYF.

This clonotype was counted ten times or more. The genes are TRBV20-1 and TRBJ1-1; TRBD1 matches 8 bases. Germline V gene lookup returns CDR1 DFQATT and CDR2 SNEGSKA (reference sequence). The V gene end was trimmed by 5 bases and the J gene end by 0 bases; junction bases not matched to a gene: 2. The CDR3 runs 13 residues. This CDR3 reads CSAGQGLNTEAFF. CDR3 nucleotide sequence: TGCAGTGCTGGACAGGGATTGAACACTGAAGCTTTCTTT.

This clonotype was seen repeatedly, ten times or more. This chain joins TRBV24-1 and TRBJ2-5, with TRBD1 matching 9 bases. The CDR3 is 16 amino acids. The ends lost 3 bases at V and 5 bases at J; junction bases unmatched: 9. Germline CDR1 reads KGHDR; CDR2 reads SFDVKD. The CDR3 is CATSDRGDRAGETQYF. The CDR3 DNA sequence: TGTGCCACCAGTGATCGAGGGGACAGGGCAGGGGAGACCCAGTACTTC.

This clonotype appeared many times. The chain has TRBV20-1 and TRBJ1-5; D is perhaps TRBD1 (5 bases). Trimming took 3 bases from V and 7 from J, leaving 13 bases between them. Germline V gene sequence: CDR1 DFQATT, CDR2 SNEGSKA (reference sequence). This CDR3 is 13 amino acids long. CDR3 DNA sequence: TGCAGTGCTAGGCAGGGAACAGCGCAGCCCCAGCATTTT. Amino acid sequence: CSARQGTAQPQHF.

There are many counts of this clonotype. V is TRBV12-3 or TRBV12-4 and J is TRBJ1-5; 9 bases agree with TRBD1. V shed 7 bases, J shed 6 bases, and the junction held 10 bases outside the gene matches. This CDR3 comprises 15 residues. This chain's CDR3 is CASKASRQGVQPQHF. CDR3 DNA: TGTGCCAGCAAGGCGTCGAGACAGGGGGTTCAGCCCCAGCATTTT.

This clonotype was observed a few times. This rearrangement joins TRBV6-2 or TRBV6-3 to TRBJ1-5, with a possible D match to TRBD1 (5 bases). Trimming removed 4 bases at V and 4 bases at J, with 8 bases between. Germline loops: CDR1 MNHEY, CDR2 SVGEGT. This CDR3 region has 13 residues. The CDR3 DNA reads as TGTGCCAGCAGTTCAGGGACTAATCAGCCCCAGCATTTT. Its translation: CASSSGTNQPQHF.

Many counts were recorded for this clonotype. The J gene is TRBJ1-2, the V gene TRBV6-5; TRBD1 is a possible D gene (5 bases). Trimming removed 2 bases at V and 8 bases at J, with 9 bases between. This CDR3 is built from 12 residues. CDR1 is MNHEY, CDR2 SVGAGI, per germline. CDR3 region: CASSYRGRGYTF. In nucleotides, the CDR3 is TGTGCCAGCAGTTACAGGGGTCGGGGCTACACCTTC.